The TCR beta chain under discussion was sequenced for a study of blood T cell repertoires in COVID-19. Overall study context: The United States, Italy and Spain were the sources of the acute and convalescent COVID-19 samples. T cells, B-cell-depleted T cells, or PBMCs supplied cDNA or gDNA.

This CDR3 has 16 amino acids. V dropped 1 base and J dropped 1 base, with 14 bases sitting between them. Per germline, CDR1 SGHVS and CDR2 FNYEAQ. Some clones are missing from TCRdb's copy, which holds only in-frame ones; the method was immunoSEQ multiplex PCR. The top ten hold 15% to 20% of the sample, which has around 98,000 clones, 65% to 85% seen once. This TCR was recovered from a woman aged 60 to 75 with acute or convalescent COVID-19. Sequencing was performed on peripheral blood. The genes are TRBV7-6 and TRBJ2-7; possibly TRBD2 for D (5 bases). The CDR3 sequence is CASSLVSRERSYEQYF. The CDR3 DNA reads TGTGCCAGCAGCTTAGTCAGTAGGGAGCGGTCCTACGAGCAGTACTTC.